The present TCR beta chain was sequenced within a study of beta chain features in type 1 diabetes. Overall study: What patients shared with healthy donors was a similar profile of age, gender and cell yields. Study conclusions and caveats: The study found moderately but significantly shorter TCRB CDR3s in all four CD4+ subsets of Type 1 diabetes patients. Patients' naive, central memory and Treg TCRB repertoires seemed closer to one another than those of healthy donors.

Of note for this clone: Its antigen is unknown.

Each donor gave one heparinised blood draw averaging around 120 mL. The CDR3 has 14 residues. The V gene lost 6 bases and the J gene lost 2 bases, with 14 bases spanning the gap. The germline V gene has CDR1 ENHRY and CDR2 SYGVKD. As every portion of the isolated RNA was reverse transcribed, the sequencing read expressed TCRB transcripts. Clones were read by immunoSEQ multiplex PCR, and TCRdb kept only the in-frame ones, dropping some. Of around 710,000 clones in the sample, 9.5% to 15% were seen once. The receptor comes from a man aged 25-45 years with type 1 diabetes. The sample comprised naive CD4+ T cells from blood. The chain carries TRBV10-3 and TRBJ2-7; weak D call: TRBD1 (6 bases). The CDR3 here is CAIRETGPTYEQYF. Here the CDR3 DNA reads TGTGCCATCAGGGAAACAGGGCCCACCTACGAGCAGTACTTC.